This passage covers 27 T cell receptor beta chains from one sample sequenced in a study of beta chain features in type 1 diabetes. General study findings and limits: Among patients with Type 1 diabetes, TCRB CDR3s were moderately but significantly shorter in every one of the four CD4+ subsets.

Their antigen targets remain unknown. Isolated RNA was reverse transcribed in full, so expressed TCRB transcripts were sequenced. Sequencing used immunoSEQ multiplex PCR; TCRdb keeps in-frame clones, though not all of them. The sample shows 300,000 or so clones, 9.3% of them seen only once. Source material: central memory CD4+ T cells from blood. All receptors come from a man aged 25 to 40 with type 1 diabetes.

V and J are TRBV7-8 and TRBJ2-3; D is ambiguous. From germline, CDR1 is SGHVS and CDR2 FQNEAQ. Trimming left V 3 bases short and J 5 bases short, with 12 bases between. The CDR3 covers 14 residues. CDR3 residues: CASSFRAHEDTQYF. The CDR3 nucleotides are TGTGCCAGCAGCTTCCGGGCCCACGAAGATACGCAGTATTTT. The whole variable domain, remainder taken from reference TRBV7-8 and TRBJ2-3, is GAGVSQSPRYKVAKRGQDVALRCDPISGHVSLFWYQQALGQGPEFLTYFQNEAQLDKSGLPSDRFFAERPEGSVSTLKIQRTQQEDSAVYLCASSFRAHEDTQYFGPGTRLTVL.

This clone was recorded a few times. The chain couples TRBV5-4 to TRBJ2-3; a possible D gene is TRBD2 (5 bases). Trimming shortened V by 4 bases and J by 0 bases, and 12 bases separated the two germline ends. The CDR3 sequence is 15 residues long. Germline-derived CDR1 and CDR2 are SGHNT and YYREEE (reference sequence). CDR3: CASSRSRGSTDTQYF. The CDR3 nucleotides are TGTGCCAGCAGCCGAAGCCGGGGAAGCACAGATACGCAGTATTTT.

This clone was seen a handful of times. CDR3 in amino acids: CASRFRIDSPLHF. In DNA, the CDR3 is TGTGCCAGCAGGTTTCGGATAGATTCACCCCTCCACTTT. The chain couples TRBV13 to TRBJ1-6; D uncertain. This CDR3 has 13 amino acids. From germline, CDR1 is PRHDT and CDR2 FYEKMQ (reference sequence). The V end was cut by 6 bases, the J end by 8 bases, with 11 bases between.

This clone has a handful of counts. The CDR3 loop is CASSPRTSSSSYNEQFF. The CDR3 nucleotides read TGTGCCAGCTCACCGAGAACTAGCTCGAGCTCCTACAATGAGCAGTTCTTC. The chain recombines TRBV18 with TRBJ2-1; D is possibly TRBD2 (6 bases). The CDR3 contains 17 residues. Germline V gene lookup returns CDR1 KGHSH and CDR2 LQKENI. V shed 3 bases and J shed 0 bases, with 15 bases lying between them.

This clone was recorded at least ten times. The chain carries TRBV7-9 and TRBJ1-4; no clear D gene. Trimming removed 4 bases at V and 5 bases at J, with 8 bases between. The CDR3 totals 13 residues. Per the germline V gene, CDR1 is SEHNR and CDR2 is FQNEAQ (reference sequence). In DNA form, the CDR3 reads TGTGCCAGCAGCTCCTTCTTGAATGAAAAACTGTTTTTT. Protein product: CASSSFLNEKLFF.

The gene calls are TRBV9 and TRBJ1-4, with D perhaps matching TRBD1 (5 bases). V was pared by 3 bases and J by 7 bases, with 10 bases between. CDR1 is SGDLS and CDR2 is YYNGEE in the germline V gene. The CDR3 length is 13 residues. The CDR3, as DNA: TGTGCCAGCAGCGCCGACAGTTTTGAAAAACTGTTTTTT. Protein sequence: CASSADSFEKLFF.

The chain combines TRBV4-2 with TRBJ1-2, with 8 bases fitting TRBD1. Germline values: CDR1 LGHNA, CDR2 YNFKEQ. This CDR3 has 14 amino acids. V dropped 3 bases and J dropped 7; count of bases not matched to a gene: 7. The CDR3 sequence: CASSQDRAAGGYTF. The CDR3 DNA sequence: TGTGCCAGCAGCCAGGACAGGGCCGCGGGTGGCTACACCTTC.

This clone has a handful of counts. The chain combines TRBV6-6 with TRBJ1-1, with D uncertain. Trimming took off 0 bases at V and 7 bases at J, with 3 bases between the two ends. The CDR3 sequence is 11 residues long. Looked up from germline, CDR1 is MNHNY and CDR2 is SVGAGI (reference sequence). CDR3 residues: CASSYSLEAFF. For the CDR3, the DNA is TGTGCCAGCAGTTACTCCCTTGAAGCTTTCTTT.

In regard to this clone: Other DNA sequences in this specimen translate into the identical CDR3. The chain recombines TRBV29-1 with TRBJ2-2; 8 bases align to TRBD1. The J segment lost 1 base and the V segment lost 4 bases, leaving 5 bases of the junction unmatched. CDR3 length: 15 amino acids. Per the germline V gene, CDR1 is SQVTM and CDR2 is ANQGSEA. In DNA form, the CDR3 reads TGCAGCGTTGTCCAGGGGGCTTTGAACACCGGGGAGCTGTTTTTT. It is translated as CSVVQGALNTGELFF.

This clone was seen a handful of times. This CDR3 reads CASSVGGFANTGELFF. As DNA, the CDR3 is TGTGCCAGCAGCGTAGGGGGGTTCGCGAACACCGGGGAGCTGTTTTTT. The chain is built from TRBV9 and TRBJ2-2; possibly TRBD1 or TRBD2 for D (5 bases each). The CDR3 contains 16 residues. Germline CDR1 reads SGDLS; CDR2 reads YYNGEE. The V and J ends lost 0 bases and 0 bases respectively, with 9 bases between them. The complete variable domain, with remaining parts taken from reference TRBV9 and TRBJ2-2, reads DSGVTQTPKHLITATGQRVTLRCSPRSGDLSVYWYQQSLDQGLQFLIQYYNGEERAKGNILERFSAQQFPDLHSELNLSSLELGDSALYFCASSVGGFANTGELFFGEGSRLTVL.

CDR3 coding DNA: TGTGCCAGCAGCTTAGAAGGGGGCTCGGCTGAAGCTTTCTTT. As protein: CASSLEGGSAEAFF. V and J are TRBV7-9 and TRBJ1-1; 7 bases map to TRBD1. J was trimmed by 6 bases and V by 1 base; bases with no gene match: 5. Per germline, CDR1 SEHNR and CDR2 FQNEAQ (reference sequence). CDR3 length equals 14 residues.

A few counts support this clone. The rearrangement joins TRBV6-5 to TRBJ2-1; the D gene is possibly TRBD2 (6 bases). Germline V lookup: CDR1 MNHEY, CDR2 SVGAGI. V dropped 8 bases and J dropped 9 bases, with 17 bases sitting between them. The CDR3 is made up of 13 amino acids. For the CDR3, the DNA is TGTGCCAGCCTCCGCGGGGCAGGAGGTGAGCAGTTCTTC. It encodes CASLRGAGGEQFF.

As regards this clone: This specimen includes other DNA sequences encoding the same CDR3. CDR3 loop: CASSSRTGTTDTQYF. Written as DNA, the CDR3 is TGTGCCAGCAGCTCCCGGACAGGGACCACAGATACGCAGTATTTT. V and J are TRBV7-2 and TRBJ2-3; TRBD1 agrees at 8 bases. The germline V gene encodes CDR1 SGHTA and CDR2 FQGNSA. This CDR3 region has 15 residues. Unmatched junction bases numbered 5, after V lost 4 bases and J lost 2 bases.

The rearrangement uses TRBV2 and TRBJ1-1; 12 bases are shared with TRBD1. V trimming: 9 bases; J trimming: 10 bases; junction bases outside the gene matches: 9. The CDR3 covers 13 residues. Looked up from germline, CDR1 is SNHLY and CDR2 is FYNNEI. The CDR3 coding sequence is TGTGCCAGTTTAGCCGGGACAGGGGGCACAGCTTTCTTT. It codes for CASLAGTGGTAFF.

The CDR3 bases are TGCGCCAGCAGCCAAGATCCGGGTGGGGCAGATACGCAGTATTTT. Protein sequence: CASSQDPGGADTQYF. The chain has TRBV4-1 and TRBJ2-3, with D unresolved. Germline loops: CDR1 MGHRA, CDR2 YSYEKL. V lost 0 bases, J lost 4 bases, and 11 bases lay in between. This CDR3 is built from 15 residues.

The rearrangement uses TRBV9 and TRBJ2-2; either TRBD1 or TRBD2 may supply D (5 bases each). The CDR3 loop spans 14 amino acids. Trimming cost V 0 bases and J 5 bases, with 8 bases left between them. CDR1 is SGDLS and CDR2 is YYNGEE in the germline V gene. CDR3 DNA sequence: TGTGCCAGCAGCGTAGTGGGGGAAACCGGGGAGCTGTTTTTT. Translation gives CASSVVGETGELFF.

Points on this clone: The sample holds other DNA sequences that translate to the same CDR3. This chain links TRBV5-1 with TRBJ1-2; a possible D gene is TRBD1 (5 bases). Trimming took off 4 bases at V and 4 bases at J, with 8 bases between the two ends. The CDR3 runs 12 residues. Germline CDR1 is SGHRS and CDR2 is YFSETQ. The CDR3: CASSLDSYGYTF. CDR3 DNA sequence: TGCGCCAGCAGCCTCGACAGCTATGGCTACACCTTC.

The chain has TRBV6-5 and TRBJ2-5, with D uncertain. The DNA end is a closer match to TRBJ2-7, so the J assignment may be wrong. Germline assignment: CDR1 MNHEY and CDR2 SVGAGI. This CDR3 contains 15 residues. CDR3 in amino acids: CASKMGTVSSYEQYF. In DNA form, the CDR3 reads TGTGCCAGCAAGATGGGAACAGTAAGCTCCTACGAGCAGTACTTC.

In its sample, this clone was seen a few times. The chain employs TRBV7-2 and TRBJ2-1; D not certain. The V end was cut by 0 bases, the J end by 10 bases, with 7 bases between. Germline CDR1 reads SGHTA; CDR2 reads FQGNSA. The CDR3 has 12 residues. This CDR3 is CASSLAIGEQFF. CDR3 in DNA: TGTGCCAGCAGCTTAGCCATTGGGGAGCAGTTCTTC.

The rearrangement uses TRBV30 and TRBJ2-7; 13 bases agree with TRBD2. CDR1 and CDR2 (germline): GTSNPN, SVGIG (reference sequence). V shed 4 bases and J 6 bases; nucleotides not matched to a gene: 9. This CDR3 spans 15 amino acids. In nucleotides, the CDR3 is TGTGCCTGGACCCGACTAGCGGGGGGCGTCGTCGAGCAGTACTTC. It is translated as CAWTRLAGGVVEQYF.

This clone was seen more than once but under ten times. V is TRBV2 and J is TRBJ1-6; D is unclear. Between the trimmed V and J ends, which lost 3 bases and 7 bases, there was a span of 10 bases. The CDR3 runs to 14 residues. The germline V gene encodes CDR1 SNHLY and CDR2 FYNNEI. The CDR3 is CASSDQVTNSPLHF. The CDR3 DNA reads TGTGCCAGCAGTGATCAAGTAACGAATTCACCCCTCCACTTT.

This clone turned up a few times. The chain has TRBV29-1 and TRBJ2-1; the match to TRBD2 covers 8 bases. Germline V gene sequence: CDR1 SQVTM, CDR2 ANQGSEA. CDR3 length: 14 amino acids. Unmatched junction bases numbered 12, after V lost 7 bases and J lost 7 bases. CDR3 loop: CSGSLSGGLNEQFF. For the CDR3, the DNA is TGCAGCGGATCACTAAGCGGGGGTCTTAATGAGCAGTTCTTC.

This clone was seen a handful of times. CDR3 nucleotide sequence: TGTGCCAGCAGCTCCAGGCTCACCGGGGAGCTGTTTTTT. Encoded protein: CASSSRLTGELFF. The chain links TRBV7-2 to TRBJ2-2; no definite D call. From germline, CDR1 is SGHTA and CDR2 FQGNSA. Trimming stripped 4 bases from V and 4 bases from J, with 7 bases between. The CDR3 runs 13 residues.

The count of this clone is one. This chain links TRBV11-2 with TRBJ2-2; D not resolved. Trimming pared 2 bases from V and 0 bases from J, leaving 10 bases between. Germline values: CDR1 SGHAT, CDR2 FQNNGV. The CDR3 has 16 residues. The CDR3 region is CASSLTPAANTGELFF. CDR3 nucleotides: TGTGCCAGCAGCTTAACCCCCGCTGCGAACACCGGGGAGCTGTTTTTT.

A few counts support this clone. The chain employs TRBV7-9 and TRBJ1-1, with a tentative D call TRBD1 (5 bases). This CDR3 region has 15 residues. Germline assignment: CDR1 SEHNR and CDR2 FQNEAQ (reference sequence). V gave up 6 bases and J gave up 3 bases, with 17 bases separating them. In nucleotides, the CDR3 is TGTGCCAGCAGTTTTCAGGGTCGGGGAGACACTGAAGCTTTCTTT. Translated, it gives CASSFQGRGDTEAFF.

The chain employs TRBV27 and TRBJ2-3; 7 bases map to TRBD2. This CDR3 contains 14 residues. V dropped 5 bases and J dropped 5; count of bases not matched to a gene: 7. Germline CDR1 is MNHEY and CDR2 is SMNVEV (reference sequence). CDR3 sequence reads: CASSLRLARDTQYF. The CDR3 DNA reads TGTGCCAGCAGTCTACGACTAGCCAGAGATACGCAGTATTTT.

The gene calls are TRBV7-2 and TRBJ2-3, with D unclear. The CDR3 has 14 residues. Germline CDR1 and CDR2: SGHTA and FQGNSA. Trimming left V 4 bases short and J 0 bases short, with 8 bases between. CDR3 DNA: TGTGCCAGCAGCTCCACGTCTAGCACAGATACGCAGTATTTT. Its protein is CASSSTSSTDTQYF.